This TCR beta chain is drawn from a study of cytomegalovirus exposure and HLA in healthy donors. Whole-study findings and limits: Follow-up analysis later connected one missense variant in DCLRE1C with trimming of TCR beta V- and J-genes.

Healthy bone marrow donors formed the donor group. At the time of sampling, donors were nominally healthy, though unrecorded immune exposures were likely. For this clone: Its antigen is unknown.

Vbeta (60) and Jbeta (13) primers were used in the PCR. Libraries were prepared by immunoSEQ multiplex PCR; TCRdb keeps only in-frame clonotypes and omits some of them. The table includes roughly 160,000 clones, 65% to 85% detected once. Deletions cut 0 bases from V and 2 bases from J, with 8 bases between. CDR1 and CDR2 (germline): MNHNY, SVGAGI (reference sequence). This CDR3 spans 16 amino acids. The material sequenced was PBMCs. This TCR came from a woman aged 25 to 39 in good health and CMV-seropositive. The chain uses TRBV6-6 and TRBJ1-6; possible D gene TRBD1, 6 bases. CDR3 in DNA: TGTGCCAGCAGTTACTCGAGGGGGACCTATAATTCACCCCTCCACTTT. As protein: CASSYSRGTYNSPLHF.